A single sample is the source of the 20 T cell receptor beta chains below, sequenced in a study of T cell repertoires in cytomegalovirus infection. From the reads, TCRdb called clonotypes with MiXCR, one entry per CDR3 protein. The data show 310,000 or so distinct CDR3 sequences, with around 9.6% seen just once and 2.5% held by the top ten. Sequencing was carried out using PBMCs. Source of these receptors: a human donor in good health (CMV status not recorded). Some clones in this sample may be carry-over from other donors' samples.

The V call is TRBV5-4, the J call TRBJ2-7; perhaps D is TRBD1 or TRBD2 (5 bases each). V lost 1 base, J lost 3 bases, and 14 bases lay in between. CDR1 and CDR2 (germline): SGHNT, YYREEE (reference sequence). The CDR3 consists of 15 residues. The CDR3 coding sequence is TGTGCCAGCAGCTTGAATCCAGGGACGGACTACGAGCAGTACTTC. This encodes CASSLNPGTDYEQYF.

This clonotype occurred many times. V is TRBV7-2 and J is TRBJ1-2; TRBD1 agrees at 7 bases. V shed 5 bases, J shed 6 bases, and the junction held 6 bases outside the gene matches. The CDR3 runs 13 residues. Per germline, CDR1 SGHTA and CDR2 FQGNSA. The CDR3 DNA reads TGTGCCAGCAGCCGAGACAGGGTGGATGGCTACACCTTC. This encodes CASSRDRVDGYTF. Together with reference TRBV7-2 and TRBJ1-2, the CDR3 gives the full variable domain: GAGVSQSPSNKVTEKGKDVELRCDPISGHTALYWYRQSLGQGLEFLIYFQGNSAPDKSGLPSDRFSAERTGGSVSTLTIQRTQQEDSAVYLCASSRDRVDGYTFGSGTRLTVV.

This clonotype was observed many times. The rearrangement links TRBV7-6 to TRBJ2-6; a weak D match, TRBD1 (6 bases). The CDR3 runs to 17 residues. Germline values: CDR1 SGHVS, CDR2 FNYEAQ. Trimming took 1 base from V and 2 from J, leaving 12 bases between them. CDR3 amino acids: CASSLVIGTTGANVLTF. The CDR3 DNA reads TGTGCCAGCAGCTTAGTGATCGGGACAACTGGGGCCAACGTCCTGACTTTC. Full variable domain (outside the CDR3, taken from reference TRBV7-6 and TRBJ2-6): GAGVSQSPRYKVTKRGQDVALRCDPISGHVSLYWYRQALGQGPEFLTYFNYEAQQDKSGLPNDRFSAERPEGSISTLTIQRTEQRDSAMYRCASSLVIGTTGANVLTFGAGSRLTVL.

This clonotype has at least ten counts. This chain uses TRBV28 with TRBJ2-3; 10 nucleotides line up with TRBD2. From germline, CDR1 is MDHEN and CDR2 SYDVKM. The CDR3 extends over 14 amino acids. The V and J ends lost 8 bases and 5 bases, in that order; junction bases with no gene match: 7. The CDR3 region has the DNA TGTGCCAGCGAAGCGGGGGGGCCTTTAGATACGCAGTATTTT. Amino acids: CASEAGGPLDTQYF.

The rearrangement links TRBV2 to TRBJ1-1, with a possible D match to TRBD1 (5 bases). Trimming cost V 8 bases and J 1 base, with 17 bases left between them. This CDR3 is 15 amino acids long. CDR1 is SNHLY and CDR2 is FYNNEI in the germline V gene. CDR3 bases: TGTGCCAGCCTCCAGGGCCCATACGGGAACACTGAAGCTTTCTTT. Encoded protein: CASLQGPYGNTEAFF.

This clonotype has at least ten counts. The J gene is TRBJ2-7, the V gene TRBV20-1; weak D call: TRBD2 (5 bases). In germline, CDR1 is DFQATT, CDR2 SNEGSKA (reference sequence). The CDR3 totals 15 residues. V was pared by 0 bases and J by 6 bases, with 18 bases between. The CDR3 DNA reads as TGCAGTGCTAGAGATGGTGCGGGTGGTTGGGCCGAGCAGTACGTC. It is translated as CSARDGAGGWAEQYV.

Many counts were recorded for this clonotype. The chain employs TRBV6-1 and TRBJ1-5; D gene uncertain. Looked up from germline, CDR1 is MNHNS and CDR2 is SASEGT. This CDR3 has 12 residues. V was cut by 6 bases and J by 3 bases, with 6 bases left in between. CDR3 in DNA: TGTGCCAGCAGGGGAGTCAATCAGCCCCAGCATTTT. It specifies CASRGVNQPQHF.

This clonotype was found many times. The chain recombines TRBV5-6 with TRBJ2-1; 9 nucleotides agree with TRBD2. CDR1 and CDR2 (germline): SGHDT, YYEEEE. V trimming: 6 bases; J trimming: 2 bases; junction bases outside the gene matches: 9. The CDR3 has 16 residues. CDR3 coding DNA: TGTGCCAGCATTAAAGCGGGGGGCAGGGCCTACAATGAGCAGTTCTTC. It encodes CASIKAGGRAYNEQFF.

This clonotype showed up just a few times. This sequence joins TRBV6-2 or TRBV6-3 and TRBJ2-1; 13 nucleotides match TRBD2. Germline CDR1 and CDR2: MNHEY and SVGEGT. Trimming at V came to 8 bases and at J to 5 bases, leaving 3 bases not matched to a gene. The CDR3 is 14 residues long. This CDR3 reads CASSGLAGNNEQFF. CDR3 sequence (DNA): TGTGCCAGCTCGGGACTAGCGGGGAACAATGAGCAGTTCTTC.

CDR3 DNA: TGTGCCAGCAGAGAAGACAGGAAGTATACTGAAGCTTTCTTT. It translates to CASREDRKYTEAFF. J is TRBJ1-1 and V is TRBV6-5; D perhaps matches TRBD1 (6 bases). Germline values: CDR1 MNHEY, CDR2 SVGAGI. Deletions cut 6 bases from V and 5 bases from J, with 16 bases between. The CDR3 extends over 14 amino acids.

This clonotype was picked up many times. The chain has TRBV28 and TRBJ2-7; tentatively, D is TRBD1 (5 bases). The CDR3 has 13 amino acids. V lost 5 bases to trimming and J lost 5 bases, with 13 bases between them. The germline V gene encodes CDR1 MDHEN and CDR2 SYDVKM. Here the CDR3 DNA reads TGTGCCAGCAGTCCTTCAGGGTTCAACGAGCAGTACGTC. It yields the protein CASSPSGFNEQYV.

J is TRBJ2-1 and V is TRBV12-3 or TRBV12-4; TRBD1 matches 9 bases. There are 13 residues in the CDR3. After removal of 11 bases from V and 6 bases from J, the junction contained 8 bases not matched to a gene. CDR3 sequence (DNA): TGTGCCGGCGGGACAGGGCGAGCCAATGAGCAGTTCTTC. This encodes CAGGTGRANEQFF.

This clonotype was seen repeatedly, ten times or more. J is TRBJ2-2 and V is TRBV3-1; TRBD2 agrees at 9 bases. Germline trimming cut 5 bases from V and 3 bases from J; bases unmatched to any gene: 7. CDR3 size: 16 residues. Germline V gene sequence: CDR1 LGHDT, CDR2 YNNKEL (reference sequence). This chain's CDR3 is CASSSQRGAHTGELFF. The CDR3, as DNA: TGTGCCAGCAGCTCCCAGCGGGGGGCCCACACCGGGGAGCTGTTTTTT.

At least ten counts were recorded for this clonotype. J is TRBJ2-3 and V is TRBV20-1; 14 nucleotides agree with TRBD2. The germline V gene has CDR1 DFQATT and CDR2 SNEGSKA (reference sequence). J was trimmed by 0 bases and V by 4 bases; bases with no gene match: 3. The CDR3 spans 16 residues. For the CDR3, the DNA is TGCAGTGCTACCGGGACTAGCGGGGGCAGCACAGATACGCAGTATTTT. This codes for CSATGTSGGSTDTQYF.

The table lists this clonotype with many counts. The DNA of the CDR3 is TGTGCCATCAGTGGGGGTATGGAGACCCAGTACTTC. As protein: CAISGGMETQYF. The chain carries TRBV10-3 and TRBJ2-5; D gene ambiguous. Germline values: CDR1 ENHRY, CDR2 SYGVKD. The CDR3 consists of 12 residues. Trimming shortened V by 4 bases and J by 5 bases, and 8 bases separated the two germline ends.

This chain connects TRBV2 to TRBJ2-2; no clear D gene. The germline gives CDR1 SNHLY, CDR2 FYNNEI. The germline V and J ends were trimmed by 4 bases and 5 bases, with 11 bases remaining between them. CDR3 length: 14 amino acids. For the CDR3, the DNA is TGTGCCAGCAGTGTTTTACGGGTTACCGGGGAGCTGTTTTTT. Translating it yields CASSVLRVTGELFF.

This clonotype was observed at least ten times. The chain has TRBV7-9 and TRBJ2-7; D is tentatively TRBD1 or TRBD2 (5 bases each). CDR1 and CDR2 from the germline V gene are SEHNR and FQNEAQ (reference sequence). The CDR3 has 15 residues. Trimming stripped 5 bases from V and 2 bases from J, with 16 bases between. The CDR3 nucleotides are TGTGCCAGCAGCCAAAGTTACGGGGCCGCCTACGAGCAGTACGTC. Translating it yields CASSQSYGAAYEQYV.

This clonotype was picked up many times. J is TRBJ1-6 and V is TRBV7-2, with TRBD1 identical over 7 bases. This CDR3 has 14 residues. The germline CDR1 and CDR2 sequences are SGHTA and FQGNSA. Trimming at V came to 6 bases and at J to 10 bases, leaving 9 bases not matched to a gene. CDR3 sequence: CASSYSTGYSPLHF. CDR3 bases: TGTGCCAGCAGTTATTCGACAGGGTACTCACCCCTCCACTTT.

This clonotype was picked up a small number of times. J is TRBJ1-1 and V is TRBV5-1, with 12 bases fitting TRBD1. CDR1 is SGHRS and CDR2 is YFSETQ in the germline V gene. The CDR3 totals 17 residues. V lost 1 base, J lost 8 bases, and 12 bases stayed unmatched. CDR3 residues: CASSLRRPGQGAGEAFF. The CDR3 DNA sequence: TGCGCCAGCAGCTTGAGGCGTCCGGGACAGGGGGCAGGGGAAGCTTTCTTT.

The rearrangement uses TRBV20-1 and TRBJ1-3; D remains unclear. V shed 5 bases and J shed 0 bases, with 23 bases lying between them. Germline V gene lookup returns CDR1 DFQATT and CDR2 SNEGSKA (reference sequence). The CDR3 is made up of 18 amino acids. The CDR3 nucleotides are TGCAGTGCTCAATACATCCGAGGCAGTCTGTACTCTGGAAACACCATATATTTT. Translation: CSAQYIRGSLYSGNTIYF.